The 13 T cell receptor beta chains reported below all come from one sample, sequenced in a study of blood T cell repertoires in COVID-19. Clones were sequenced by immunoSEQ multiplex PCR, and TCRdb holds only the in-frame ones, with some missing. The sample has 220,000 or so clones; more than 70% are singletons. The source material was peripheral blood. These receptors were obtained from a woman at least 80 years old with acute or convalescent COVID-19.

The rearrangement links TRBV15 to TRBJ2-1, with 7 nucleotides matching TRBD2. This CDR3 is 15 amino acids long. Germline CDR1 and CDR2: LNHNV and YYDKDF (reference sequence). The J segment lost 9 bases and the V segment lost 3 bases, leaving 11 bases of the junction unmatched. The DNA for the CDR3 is TGTGCCACCAGCAGTTTGACTAGCAGTTCTAGTGAGCAGTTCTTC. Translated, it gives CATSSLTSSSSEQFF.

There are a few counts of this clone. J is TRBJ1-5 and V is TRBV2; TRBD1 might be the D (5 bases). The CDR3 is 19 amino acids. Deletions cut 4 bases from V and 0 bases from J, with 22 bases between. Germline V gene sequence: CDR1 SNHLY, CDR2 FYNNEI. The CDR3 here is CASSVGMAGGELSNQPQHF. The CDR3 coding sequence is TGTGCCAGCAGTGTTGGTATGGCAGGAGGGGAACTTAGCAATCAGCCCCAGCATTTT.

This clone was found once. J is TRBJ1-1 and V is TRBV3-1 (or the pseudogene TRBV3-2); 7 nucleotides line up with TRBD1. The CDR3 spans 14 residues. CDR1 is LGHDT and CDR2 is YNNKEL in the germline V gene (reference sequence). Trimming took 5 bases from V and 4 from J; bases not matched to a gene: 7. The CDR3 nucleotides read TGTGCCAGCAGCGAGAGAGGGGGCCGCACTGAAGCTTTCTTT. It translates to CASSERGGRTEAFF.

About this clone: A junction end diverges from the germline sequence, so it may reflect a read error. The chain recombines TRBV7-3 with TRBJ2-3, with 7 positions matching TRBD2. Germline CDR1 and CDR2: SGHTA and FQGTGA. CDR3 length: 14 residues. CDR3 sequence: CASSLTTSRDTQYF. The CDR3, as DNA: TGTGCCAGCAGCTTAACGACTAGCAGAGATACGCAGTATTTT.

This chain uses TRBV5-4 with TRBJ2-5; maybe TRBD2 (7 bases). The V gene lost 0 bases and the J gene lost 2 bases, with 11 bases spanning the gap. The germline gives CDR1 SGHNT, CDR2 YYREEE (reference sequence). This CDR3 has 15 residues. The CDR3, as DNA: TGTGCCAGCAGCTTGGAGGGGGGGCCACAAGAGACCCAGTACTTC. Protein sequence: CASSLEGGPQETQYF.

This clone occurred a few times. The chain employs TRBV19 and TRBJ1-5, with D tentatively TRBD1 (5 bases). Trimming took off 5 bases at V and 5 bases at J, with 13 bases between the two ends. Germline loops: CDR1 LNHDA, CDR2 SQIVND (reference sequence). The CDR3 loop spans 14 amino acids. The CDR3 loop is CASSLLREDQPQHF. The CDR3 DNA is TGTGCCAGTAGTCTCCTCAGGGAAGATCAGCCCCAGCATTTT.

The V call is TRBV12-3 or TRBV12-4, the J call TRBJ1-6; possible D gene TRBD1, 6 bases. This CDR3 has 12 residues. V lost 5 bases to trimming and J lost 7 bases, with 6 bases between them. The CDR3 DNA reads TGTGCCAGCAGTCAGGGGAATTCACCCCTCCACTTT. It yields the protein CASSQGNSPLHF.

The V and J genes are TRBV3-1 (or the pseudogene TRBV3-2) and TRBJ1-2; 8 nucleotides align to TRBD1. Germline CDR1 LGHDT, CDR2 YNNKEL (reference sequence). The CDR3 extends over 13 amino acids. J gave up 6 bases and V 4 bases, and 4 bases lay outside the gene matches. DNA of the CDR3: TGTGCCAGCAGCCGCGGACAGGGCGATGGCTACACCTTC. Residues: CASSRGQGDGYTF.

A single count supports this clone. CDR3 in amino acids: CASSLPPWQASNQPQHF. In DNA, the CDR3 is TGTGCCAGCAGTTTACCTCCGTGGCAGGCAAGCAATCAGCCCCAGCATTTT. This sequence joins TRBV6-2 or TRBV6-3 and TRBJ1-5; no clear D gene. The V end lost 4 bases, the J end lost 1 base, and 17 bases lay between the germline ends. The CDR3 loop spans 17 amino acids. The germline CDR1 and CDR2 sequences are MNHEY and SVGEGT.

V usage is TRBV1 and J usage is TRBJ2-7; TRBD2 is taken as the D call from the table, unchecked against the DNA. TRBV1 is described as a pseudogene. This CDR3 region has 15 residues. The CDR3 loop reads CTSSHLAGATYEQYF. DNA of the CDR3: TGCACCAGCAGCCACTTGGCGGGGGCTACCTACGAGCAGTACTTC.

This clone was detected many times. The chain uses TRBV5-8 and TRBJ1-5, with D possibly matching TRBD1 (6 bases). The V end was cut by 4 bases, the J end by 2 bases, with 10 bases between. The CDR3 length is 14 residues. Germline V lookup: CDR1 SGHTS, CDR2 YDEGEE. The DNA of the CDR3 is TGTGCCAGCAGCCAGACAGGAGGCAATCAGCCCCAGCATTTT. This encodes CASSQTGGNQPQHF.

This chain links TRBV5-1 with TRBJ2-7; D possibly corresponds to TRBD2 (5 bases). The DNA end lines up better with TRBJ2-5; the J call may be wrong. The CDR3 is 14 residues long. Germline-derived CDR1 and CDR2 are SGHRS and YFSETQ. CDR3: CASSLGEGQETQYF. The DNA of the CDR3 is TGCGCCAGCAGCTTGGGAGAGGGCCAAGAGACCCAGTACTTC.

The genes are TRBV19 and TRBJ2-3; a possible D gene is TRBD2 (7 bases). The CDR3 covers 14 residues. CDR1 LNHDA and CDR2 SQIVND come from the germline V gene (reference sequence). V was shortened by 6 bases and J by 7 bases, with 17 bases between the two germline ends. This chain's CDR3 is CASRDRGGLHTQYF. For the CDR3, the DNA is TGTGCCAGTAGAGACAGAGGGGGACTACATACGCAGTATTTT.